This is a list of T cell receptor beta chains from one sample in a study of CD8+ T cells in alopecia areata. TCRdb's copy holds only in-frame clones and misses some; the assay was immunoSEQ multiplex PCR. The sample consists of approximately 210,000 clones, approximately 45% of them appearing once. Sequences were derived from CD4+ T cells sorted from blood, sampled at approximately week 36, from a patient treated with tofacitinib. These TCRs come from a human donor with alopecia areata. CDR3s include the opening cysteine and the closing phenylalanine or tryptophan. D genes are given only for firm matches. Clone size is shown for a subset of rows, as once, few, many or a class of expanded clone.

J gene	D gene	V gene	clone size	CDR3 DNA	CDR3 protein
TRBJ2-7	-	TRBV4-3	-	TGCGCCAGCAGCCAAGACTACGGAACCTACGAGCAGTACTTC	CASSQDYGTYEQYF
TRBJ2-5	TRBD1	TRBV18	-	TGTGCCAGCTCGCGGGACAGGGGGTTCGGCGAGACCCAGTACTTC	CASSRDRGFGETQYF
TRBJ2-7	TRBD2	TRBV19	few	TGTGCCAGTAGGTCTAGCGGTGGTTACGAGCAGTACTTC	CASRSSGGYEQYF
TRBJ1-1	-	TRBV10-3	-	TGTGCCATCAGTGAGCGGGCCACTGAAGCTTTCTTT	CAISERATEAFF
TRBJ1-1	-	TRBV30	-	TGTGCCTGGAGCATAGCGCAGGCCGTTACGACTGAAGCTTTCTTT	CAWSIAQAVTTEAFF
TRBJ1-1	-	TRBV23-1	few	TGCGCCAGCACCCTTAGACAGTTGAACACTGAAGCTTTCTTT	CASTLRQLNTEAFF
TRBJ2-7	-	TRBV6-5	-	TGTGCCAGCAGTTACGGTTATAACTACGAGCAGTACTTC	CASSYGYNYEQYF
TRBJ2-5	-	TRBV2	-	TGTGCCAGCAGTCAAAGCGGACCTACCCGGACCCAGTACTTC	CASSQSGPTRTQYF
TRBJ1-5	-	TRBV13	few	TGTGCCAGCAGCCTCAAACAGGGAGGCAATCAGCCCCAGCATTTT	CASSLKQGGNQPQHF
TRBJ2-7	-	TRBV7-9	-	TGTGCCAGCAGCCGGACCGCTTACGAGCAGTACTTC	CASSRTAYEQYF
TRBJ1-5	-	TRBV30	once	TGTGCCTGGAGTCAGGGCCCCAATCAGCCCCAGCATTTT	CAWSQGPNQPQHF
TRBJ1-2	-	TRBV29-1	few	TGCAGCGTTCGACAGGAGGGCGGGCTTGGCTACACCTTC	CSVRQEGGLGYTF
TRBJ1-4	-	TRBV7-2	-	TGTGCCAGCAGGCTAGGGGTTGCAACTAATGAAAAACTGTTTTTT	CASRLGVATNEKLFF
TRBJ2-1	-	TRBV10-1	-	TGCGCCAGCATGGAGGGCCCAGATGAGCAGTTCTTC	CASMEGPDEQFF
TRBJ1-1	-	TRBV29-1	-	TGCAGCGTTGAGTTGGCGGGGGATGGATTT	CSVELAGDGF
TRBJ1-1	-	TRBV28	-	TGTGCCAGCGGGAGTACAGGGATGAACACTGAAGCTTTCTTT	CASGSTGMNTEAFF
TRBJ1-3	-	TRBV7-2	few	TGTGCCAGCAGCTTTTCTCCGGGTTCTGGAAACACCATATATTTT	CASSFSPGSGNTIYF
TRBJ2-2	-	TRBV11-3	few	TGTGCCAGCAGCTCCGGGGGACTCTCCTCCGGGGAGCTGTTTTTT	CASSSGGLSSGELFF
TRBJ1-1	-	TRBV30	few	TGTGCCTGGAACGAGGGGGGAAGTGAAGCTTTCTTT	CAWNEGGSEAFF
TRBJ1-4	-	TRBV9	few	TGTGCCAGCAGCGTGGACGGGTTGGCGGAAAAACTGTTTTTT	CASSVDGLAEKLFF
TRBJ2-3	-	TRBV11-3	-	TGTGCCAGCAGCCGGGGCGGGCGCACAGATACGCAGTATTTT	CASSRGGRTDTQYF
TRBJ2-7	-	TRBV29-1	-	TGCAGCGTTCTTGCTAACGCATCCTACGAGCAGTACTTC	CSVLANASYEQYF
TRBJ2-1	TRBD2	TRBV30	-	TGTGCCTGGAGTCGTACTAGCGGGGCATACAATGAGCAGTTCTTC	CAWSRTSGAYNEQFF
TRBJ2-5	TRBD1	TRBV30	once	TGTGCCTGGTCGACAGGGGTAGCGAAGACCCAGTACTTC	CAWSTGVAKTQYF
TRBJ2-5	-	TRBV4-1	-	TGCGCCAGCAGTCCCGGGACCCGTGAGGAGACCCAGTACTTC	CASSPGTREETQYF
TRBJ2-7	TRBD2	TRBV4-2	-	TGTGCCAGCAGCCGAGGACTAGCGGGACAGACCCCCTACGAGCAGTACTTC	CASSRGLAGQTPYEQYF
TRBJ2-1	-	TRBV12-5	few	TGTGCTAGTGGTCCAACGGACGGCTACAATGAGCAGTTCTTC	CASGPTDGYNEQFF
TRBJ2-1	TRBD2	TRBV4-2	-	TGTGCCAGCAGCTACGGGACTAGCGGTTACAATGAGCAGTTCTTC	CASSYGTSGYNEQFF
TRBJ2-3	-	TRBV27	-	TGTGCCAGCAGTAAGTACGGGACCCTCACAGATACGCAGTATTTT	CASSKYGTLTDTQYF
TRBJ2-3	-	TRBV6-1	-	TGTGCCAGCAGTGTCAGGGGGGAGACAGATACGCAGTATTTT	CASSVRGETDTQYF
TRBJ1-2	-	TRBV20-1	-	TGCAGCGTAAAGAGCCGAGTTGGCTACACCTTC	CSVKSRVGYTF
TRBJ2-1	-	TRBV29-1	-	TGCAGCGGGACGGGGGCTTCCTACAATGAGCAGTTCTTC	CSGTGASYNEQFF
TRBJ2-5	-	TRBV6-5	few	TGTGCCAGCAGCCAGACCCTCCGGCGATGGGAGACCCAGTACTTC	CASSQTLRRWETQYF
TRBJ2-7	-	TRBV10-3	-	TGTGCCATCAGTACGTCCTACGAGCAGTACTTC	CAISTSYEQYF
TRBJ1-5	-	TRBV19	-	TGTGCCAGTAGTTTAGGACAACAGCCCCAGCATTTT	CASSLGQQPQHF
TRBJ2-7	TRBD1	TRBV19	-	TGTGCCAGTAGTATCCGGACAGGGTCTTCCGAGCAGTACTTC	CASSIRTGSSEQYF
TRBJ1-2	-	TRBV25-1	-	TGTGCCAGCAGTGAATCCTACAGGGGCTACACCTTC	CASSESYRGYTF
TRBJ2-3	-	TRBV7-3	-	TGTGCCAGCAGCCCAACCGGCAGGTGGACAGATACGCAGTATTTT	CASSPTGRWTDTQYF
TRBJ2-1	-	TRBV9	few	TGTGCCAGCAGCGTAGCGCCCAATATAGGCGACAATGAGCAGTTCTTC	CASSVAPNIGDNEQFF
TRBJ2-1	-	TRBV18	-	TGTGCCAGCTCACCACCCGGCAGGTTGAATGAGCAGTTCTTC	CASSPPGRLNEQFF
TRBJ1-5	-	TRBV27	once	TGTGCCAGCAGCCCCGACACTTTTAGTCAGCCCCAGCATTTT	CASSPDTFSQPQHF
TRBJ2-1	-	TRBV2	-	TGTGCCAGCAGGGAGGGCCTGCCACATGAGCAGTTCTTC	CASREGLPHEQFF
TRBJ2-2	-	TRBV30	-	TGTGCCTGGACCGTCCCAGGGTGGGCGGGGGAGCTGTTTTTT	CAWTVPGWAGELFF
TRBJ1-2	-	TRBV6-5	-	TGTGCCAGCAGGCGGACAGTAAACTATGGCTACACCTTC	CASRRTVNYGYTF
TRBJ2-7	-	TRBV28	-	TGTGCCAGCAGTGCGGGACGGGCCCAGCAGTACTTC	CASSAGRAQQYF
TRBJ2-7	-	TRBV30	-	TGTGCCTGGAGTGTACGGCGCGGCAGGGCCTACGAGCAGTACTTC	CAWSVRRGRAYEQYF
TRBJ2-3	-	TRBV14	-	TGTGCCAGCAGCCAGGGCGGGATAGCCGCAGATACGCAGTATTTT	CASSQGGIAADTQYF
TRBJ2-7	TRBD1	TRBV28	-	TGTGCCAGCACCCCAGGGACAGGGGACGAGCAGTACTTC	CASTPGTGDEQYF
TRBJ2-7	-	TRBV6-1	-	TGTGCCAGCAGTTCCGACAGGTCCCTAACCTACGAGCAGTACTTC	CASSSDRSLTYEQYF
TRBJ2-2	TRBD2	TRBV6-5	once	TGTGCCAGCACGCGGGAGAAAGGGAACACCGGGGAGCTGTTTTTT	CASTREKGNTGELFF
TRBJ1-2	TRBD1	TRBV18	-	TGTGCCAGCTCAGCCGACAGGGTGTTCACCTTC	CASSADRVFTF
TRBJ1-2	-	TRBV15	-	TGTGCCACCAGCAGGTCAGAGCGATTCTATGGCTACACCTTC	CATSRSERFYGYTF
TRBJ2-1	TRBD1	TRBV19	-	TGTGCCAGTACCCGGGACAGGGATAGGAATGAGCAGTTCTTC	CASTRDRDRNEQFF
TRBJ2-1	-	TRBV5-1	-	TGCGCCAGCAGCTTGGTGAGCTATGAGCAGTTCTTC	CASSLVSYEQFF
TRBJ1-2	TRBD1	TRBV30	-	TGTGCCTGGAGTGTAGAGTTCCTCCAGGGGGGTGACACCTTC	CAWSVEFLQGGDTF